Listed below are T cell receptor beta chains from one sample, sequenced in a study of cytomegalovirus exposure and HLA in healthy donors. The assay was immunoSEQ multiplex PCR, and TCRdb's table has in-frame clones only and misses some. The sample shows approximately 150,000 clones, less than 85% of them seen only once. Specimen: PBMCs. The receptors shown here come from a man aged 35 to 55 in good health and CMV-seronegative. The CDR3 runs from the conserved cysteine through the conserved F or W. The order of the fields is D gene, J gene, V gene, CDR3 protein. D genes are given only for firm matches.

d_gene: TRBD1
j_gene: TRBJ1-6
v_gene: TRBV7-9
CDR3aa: CASSSSSGTGPKSPLHF

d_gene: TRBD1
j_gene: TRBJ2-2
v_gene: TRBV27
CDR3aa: CASSTRQGMGTGELFF

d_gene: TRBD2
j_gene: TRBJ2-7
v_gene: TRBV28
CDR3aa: CASTRLAGVSYEQYF

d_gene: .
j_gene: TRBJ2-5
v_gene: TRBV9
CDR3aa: CASSSLGRGAVETQYF

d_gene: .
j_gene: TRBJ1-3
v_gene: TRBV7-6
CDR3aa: CASSRTALSGNTIYF

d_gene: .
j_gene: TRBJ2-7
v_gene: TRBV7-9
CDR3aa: CASRQVDEQYF

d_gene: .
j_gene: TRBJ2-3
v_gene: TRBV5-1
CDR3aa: CASSLGLRGPDTQYF

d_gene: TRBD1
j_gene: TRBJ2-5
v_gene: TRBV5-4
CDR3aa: CASSLTRDREDPYF

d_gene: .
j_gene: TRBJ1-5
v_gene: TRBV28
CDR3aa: CASSFYRGKGNQPQHF

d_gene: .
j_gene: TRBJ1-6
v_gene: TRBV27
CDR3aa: CASSLDRTLSPLHF

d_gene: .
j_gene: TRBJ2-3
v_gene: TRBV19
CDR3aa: CASSMTPKTPTDTQYF

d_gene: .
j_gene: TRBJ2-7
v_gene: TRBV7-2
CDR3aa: CASSLGGQSYEQYF

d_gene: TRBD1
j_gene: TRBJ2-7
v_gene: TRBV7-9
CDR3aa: CASRGQGGIYEQYF

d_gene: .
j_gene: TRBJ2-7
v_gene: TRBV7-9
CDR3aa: CSSSFGDYEQYF

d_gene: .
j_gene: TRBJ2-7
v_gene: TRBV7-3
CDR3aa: CASSLYRDAEQYF

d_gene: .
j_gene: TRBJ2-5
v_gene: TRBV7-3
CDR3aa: CASSRGREETQYF

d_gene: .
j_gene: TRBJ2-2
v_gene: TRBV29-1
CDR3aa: CSALGQSLTGELFF

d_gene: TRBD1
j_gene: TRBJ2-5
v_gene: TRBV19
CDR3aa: CASSMPPRTGEETQYF

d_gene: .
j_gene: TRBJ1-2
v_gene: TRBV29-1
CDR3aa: CSVVVTYLYGYTF

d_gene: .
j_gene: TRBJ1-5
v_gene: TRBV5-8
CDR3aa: CASSRTGIDSNQPQHF

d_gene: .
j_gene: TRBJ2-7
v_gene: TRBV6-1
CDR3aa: CASSEAGVGLSYEQYF

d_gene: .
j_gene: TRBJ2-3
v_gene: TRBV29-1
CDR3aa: CSVEGGPFFSDTQYF

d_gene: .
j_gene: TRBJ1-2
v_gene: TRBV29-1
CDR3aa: CSVDLSGYTF

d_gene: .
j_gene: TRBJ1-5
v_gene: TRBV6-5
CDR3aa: CASGGGEYQPQHF

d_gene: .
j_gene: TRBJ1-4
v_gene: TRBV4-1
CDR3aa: CASSHPREKLFF

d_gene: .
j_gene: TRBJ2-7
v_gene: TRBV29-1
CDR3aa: CSVGGGSSYEQYF

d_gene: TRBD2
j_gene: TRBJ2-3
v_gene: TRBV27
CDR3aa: CASSPLAGPRVDTQYF

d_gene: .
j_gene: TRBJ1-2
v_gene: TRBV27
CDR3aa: CASSLRAGYGYTF

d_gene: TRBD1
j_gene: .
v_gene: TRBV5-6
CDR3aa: CASSWDRGYEQYF

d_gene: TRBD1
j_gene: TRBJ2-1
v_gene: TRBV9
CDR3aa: CASSVGTGVSNEQFF

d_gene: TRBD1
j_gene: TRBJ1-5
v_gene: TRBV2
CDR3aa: CASRIGTGSNQPQHF

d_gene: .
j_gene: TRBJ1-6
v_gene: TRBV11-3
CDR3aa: CASSLNRDSPLHF

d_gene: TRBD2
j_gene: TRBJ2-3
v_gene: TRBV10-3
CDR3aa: CAIRLAGGYTDTQYF

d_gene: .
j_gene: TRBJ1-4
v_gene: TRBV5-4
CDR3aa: CASSRRGEKLFF

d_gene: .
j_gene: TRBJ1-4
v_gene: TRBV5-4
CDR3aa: CASSLSYNEKLFF

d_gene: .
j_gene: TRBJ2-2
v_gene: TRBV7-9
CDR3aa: CARGQQEELFF

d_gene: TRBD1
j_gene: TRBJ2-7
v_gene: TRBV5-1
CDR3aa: CASSYPTGTGAYEQYF

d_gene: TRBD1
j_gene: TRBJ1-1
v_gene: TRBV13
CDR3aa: CASTFDRGGTEAFF

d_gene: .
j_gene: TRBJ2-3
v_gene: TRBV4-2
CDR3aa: CASSGADTQYF

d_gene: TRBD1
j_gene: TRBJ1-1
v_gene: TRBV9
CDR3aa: CASSTQPGQGAFGTEAFF

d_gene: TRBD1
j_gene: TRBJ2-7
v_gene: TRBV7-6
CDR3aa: CASSLNRRTGDKEQYF